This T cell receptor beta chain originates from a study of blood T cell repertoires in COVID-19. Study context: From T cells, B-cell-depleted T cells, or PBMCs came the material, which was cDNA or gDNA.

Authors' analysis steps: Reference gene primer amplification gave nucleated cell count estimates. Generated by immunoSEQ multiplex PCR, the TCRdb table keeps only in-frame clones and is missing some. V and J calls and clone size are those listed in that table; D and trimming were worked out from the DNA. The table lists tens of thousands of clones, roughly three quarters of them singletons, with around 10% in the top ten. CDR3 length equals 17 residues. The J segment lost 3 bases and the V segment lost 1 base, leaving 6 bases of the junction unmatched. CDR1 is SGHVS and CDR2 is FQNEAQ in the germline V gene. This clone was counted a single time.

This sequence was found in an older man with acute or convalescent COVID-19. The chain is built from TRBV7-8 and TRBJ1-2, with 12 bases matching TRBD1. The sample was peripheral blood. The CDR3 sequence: CASSLGVGQGAYYGYTF. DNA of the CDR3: TGTGCCAGCAGCTTAGGGGTGGGACAGGGGGCATACTATGGCTACACCTTC.